These 20 T cell receptor beta chains share one sample of origin, sequenced in a study of cytomegalovirus exposure and HLA in healthy donors. A multiplex PCR was run with 60 Vbeta primers and 13 Jbeta primers. Data came from immunoSEQ multiplex PCR; TCRdb stores just in-frame clones and leaves some out. The sample table includes approximately 80,000 clones. Specimen: PBMCs. These receptors all stem from a man aged 18 to 30 in good health and CMV-seropositive.

The gene calls are TRBV11-1 and TRBJ2-3; D is possibly TRBD2 (5 bases). The CDR3 covers 14 residues. Trimming cost V 3 bases and J 6 bases, with 13 bases left between them. Germline values: CDR1 SGHAT, CDR2 FQDESV (reference sequence). DNA for the CDR3: TGTGCCAGCAGCTTGTTGCGGGCTAGTGATACGCAGTATTTT. Translation gives CASSLLRASDTQYF.

The gene calls are TRBV29-1 and TRBJ1-1; TRBD1 is a possible D gene (6 bases). V lost 3 bases and J lost 1, with 9 bases in between. The CDR3 has 13 amino acids. Germline V gives CDR1 SQVTM, CDR2 ANQGSEA. In DNA, the CDR3 is TGCAGCGTTGACCAGACAGGGAACACTGAAGCTTTCTTT. Protein sequence: CSVDQTGNTEAFF.

Remarks on this clone: The same CDR3 can be traced to other DNA sequences in this sample. The gene calls are TRBV6-1 and TRBJ2-7; 9 bases are a match to TRBD2. J was trimmed by 0 bases and V by 3 bases; bases with no gene match: 3. Germline CDR1 and CDR2: MNHNS and SASEGT. The length of the CDR3 is 15 residues. CDR3 loop: CASSELAGSSYEQYF. CDR3 in DNA: TGTGCCAGCAGTGAGCTAGCGGGGAGCTCCTACGAGCAGTACTTC.

The gene calls are TRBV2 and TRBJ2-7; D may be TRBD2 (5 bases). Trimming removed 8 bases from V and 2 bases from J, with 13 bases in between. This CDR3 has 13 residues. CDR1 SNHLY and CDR2 FYNNEI come from the germline V gene. As DNA, the CDR3 is TGTGCCAGCGCCGAGGGCAGTACCTACGAGCAGTACTTC. Translated, it gives CASAEGSTYEQYF.

This chain connects TRBV14 to TRBJ2-1; the D is unclear. The length of the CDR3 is 12 residues. V lost 2 bases and J lost 6, with 5 bases in between. Germline V gives CDR1 SGHDN, CDR2 FVKESK. The CDR3 region is CASSQWPNEQFF. The CDR3 bases are TGTGCCAGCAGCCAATGGCCCAATGAGCAGTTCTTC.

The V and J genes are TRBV15 and TRBJ1-5; D uncertain. CDR1 is LNHNV and CDR2 is YYDKDF in the germline V gene (reference sequence). There are 14 residues in the CDR3. The germline V and J ends were trimmed by 3 bases and 0 bases, with 6 bases remaining between them. CDR3 in amino acids: CATSRLYSNQPQHF. The CDR3 DNA follows: TGTGCCACCAGCAGGTTATATAGCAATCAGCCCCAGCATTTT.

The chain uses TRBV19 and TRBJ1-1; the D gene is possibly TRBD1 (6 bases). Trimming took 7 bases from V and 10 from J, leaving 19 bases between them. The CDR3 sequence is 13 residues long. The germline gives CDR1 LNHDA, CDR2 SQIVND (reference sequence). This CDR3 is CASTPRPGAGAFF. In DNA, the CDR3 is TGTGCCAGTACCCCCAGACCAGGGGCTGGAGCTTTCTTT.

The chain's CDR3 is CASSLPGEAFF. The DNA of the CDR3 is TGTGCCAGCAGTCTGCCGGGGGAAGCTTTCTTT. The rearrangement uses TRBV28 and TRBJ1-1, with D unresolved. This CDR3 contains 11 residues. Trimming left V 5 bases short and J 8 bases short, with 9 bases between. CDR1 MDHEN and CDR2 SYDVKM come from the germline V gene.

This chain uses TRBV4-2 with TRBJ2-5; TRBD2 aligns across 8 bases. Germline V gives CDR1 LGHNA, CDR2 YNFKEQ. V dropped 1 base and J dropped 5; count of bases not matched to a gene: 9. CDR3 length: 16 residues. The CDR3 spells CASSQVTRGGLETQYF. The CDR3 DNA reads as TGTGCCAGCAGCCAAGTGACACGGGGGGGCCTGGAGACCCAGTACTTC.

The chain has TRBV7-2 and TRBJ2-7; no firm D call. Germline CDR1 reads SGHTA; CDR2 reads FQGNSA. This CDR3 is 12 amino acids long. Between the trimmed V and J ends, which lost 3 bases and 2 bases, there was a span of 5 bases. The DNA of the CDR3 is TGTGCCAGCAGCTTTTATCCCTACGAGCAGTACTTC. It specifies CASSFYPYEQYF.

This chain links TRBV19 with TRBJ2-1; 8 bases map to TRBD1. The germline CDR1 and CDR2 sequences are LNHDA and SQIVND (reference sequence). CDR3 size: 14 residues. V lost 5 bases, J lost 2 bases, and 2 bases stayed unmatched. This chain's CDR3 is CASSRQGTYNEQFF. CDR3 in DNA: TGTGCCAGTAGTCGACAGGGGACCTACAATGAGCAGTTCTTC.

The chain couples TRBV29-1 to TRBJ2-5; 8 bases are shared with TRBD1. CDR3 length equals 13 residues. V gave up 7 bases and J gave up 5 bases; unmatched junction bases: 9. CDR1 and CDR2 (germline): SQVTM, ANQGSEA. The CDR3 protein is CSASTGVWETQYF. In nucleotides, the CDR3 is TGCAGCGCTTCGACAGGGGTGTGGGAGACCCAGTACTTC.

The V and J genes are TRBV25-1 and TRBJ1-1; no clear D gene. V lost 5 bases to trimming and J lost 2 bases, with 15 bases between them. The V gene's germline CDR1 is MGHDK and CDR2 SYGVNS. The CDR3 has 15 residues. The CDR3 coding sequence is TGTGCCAGCAGTCCAGACCGGGGTTCTAACACTGAAGCTTTCTTT. It is translated as CASSPDRGSNTEAFF.

V is TRBV19 and J is TRBJ1-1, with 7 positions matching TRBD1. This CDR3 is 13 amino acids long. Per germline, CDR1 LNHDA and CDR2 SQIVND (reference sequence). V shed 9 bases, J shed 1 base, and the junction held 5 bases outside the gene matches. CDR3 amino acids: CASNRGRNTEAFF. DNA for the CDR3: TGTGCCAGCAACAGGGGAAGGAACACTGAAGCTTTCTTT.

The V gene is TRBV5-1, the J gene TRBJ2-5; TRBD1 agrees at 10 bases. The assigned J gene may be wrong: the sequence end matches TRBJ2-7 better. This CDR3 has 14 residues. Germline V gene sequence: CDR1 SGHRS, CDR2 YFSETQ. In DNA form, the CDR3 reads TGCGCCAGCACTCGGACAGGGGGACCGTACGAGCAGTACTTC. This translates into CASTRTGGPYEQYF.

The chain recombines TRBV2 with TRBJ2-7; 10 nucleotides line up with TRBD2. Germline loops: CDR1 SNHLY, CDR2 FYNNEI. The V and J ends lost 2 bases and 2 bases, in that order; junction bases with no gene match: 6. The CDR3 totals 16 residues. CDR3 nucleotides: TGTGCCAGCAGTGAAATCGGACTAGCGGAAACCTACGAGCAGTACTTC. Its protein is CASSEIGLAETYEQYF.

The V and J genes are TRBV6-5 and TRBJ1-1; possibly TRBD1 for D (6 bases). CDR3 length: 12 amino acids. V lost 10 bases and J lost 5, with 14 bases in between. CDR1 and CDR2 (germline): MNHEY, SVGAGI. CDR3 sequence (DNA): TGTGCCACCCAAAGGCAGGGGACTGAAGCTTTCTTT. Its translation is CATQRQGTEAFF.

The V call is TRBV28, the J call TRBJ2-1; 12 nucleotides line up with TRBD2. The V gene end was trimmed by 8 bases and the J gene end by 6 bases; junction bases not matched to a gene: 5. CDR3 length: 14 residues. Germline loops: CDR1 MDHEN, CDR2 SYDVKM. This chain's CDR3 is CASVGLAGSNEQFF. CDR3 coding DNA: TGTGCCAGCGTAGGACTAGCGGGAAGCAATGAGCAGTTCTTC. The complete variable domain, with remaining parts taken from reference TRBV28 and TRBJ2-1, reads DVKVTQSSRYLVKRTGEKVFLECVQDMDHENMFWYRQDPGLGLRLIYFSYDVKMKEKGDIPEGYSVSREKKERFSLILESASTNQTSMYLCASVGLAGSNEQFFGPGTRLTVL.

V gene TRBV13 combines with J gene TRBJ2-1; 11 bases match TRBD2. V was pared by 4 bases and J by 1 base, with 6 bases of the junction left unmatched. This CDR3 region has 17 residues. The germline V gene has CDR1 PRHDT and CDR2 FYEKMQ (reference sequence). CDR3 DNA: TGTGCCAGCAGCTCTATAGCGGGAGGGACTTCCTACAATGAGCAGTTCTTC. It codes for CASSSIAGGTSYNEQFF.

This sequence joins TRBV29-1 and TRBJ2-3, with D unclear. This CDR3 region has 14 residues. V was trimmed by 1 base and J by 4 bases, leaving 12 bases between them. Per germline, CDR1 SQVTM and CDR2 ANQGSEA. CDR3 nucleotide sequence: TGCAGCGTTGAAGGGTCCGAGAGTCCAGATACGCAGTATTTT. This encodes CSVEGSESPDTQYF.